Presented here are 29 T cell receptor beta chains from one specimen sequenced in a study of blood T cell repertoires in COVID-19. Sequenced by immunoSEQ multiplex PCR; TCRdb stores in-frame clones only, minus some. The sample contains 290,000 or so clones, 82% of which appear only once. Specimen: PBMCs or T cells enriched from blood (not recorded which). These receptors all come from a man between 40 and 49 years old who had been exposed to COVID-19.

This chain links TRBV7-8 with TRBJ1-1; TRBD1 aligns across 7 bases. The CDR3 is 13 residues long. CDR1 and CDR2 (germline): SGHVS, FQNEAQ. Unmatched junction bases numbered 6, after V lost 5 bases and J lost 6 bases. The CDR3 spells CASSRQGTPEAFF. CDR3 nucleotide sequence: TGTGCCAGCAGCCGACAGGGAACCCCTGAAGCTTTCTTT.

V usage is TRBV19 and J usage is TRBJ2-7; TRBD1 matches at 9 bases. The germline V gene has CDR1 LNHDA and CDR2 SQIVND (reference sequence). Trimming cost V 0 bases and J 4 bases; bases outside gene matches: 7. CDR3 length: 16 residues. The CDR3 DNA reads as TGTGCCAGTAGTATAGATCTGGGGACAGGGATTTACGAGCAGTACTTC. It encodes CASSIDLGTGIYEQYF.

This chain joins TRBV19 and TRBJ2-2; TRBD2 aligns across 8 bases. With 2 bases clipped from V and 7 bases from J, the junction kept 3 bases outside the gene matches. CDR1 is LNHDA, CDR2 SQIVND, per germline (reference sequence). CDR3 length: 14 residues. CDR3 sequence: CASSIRSGGGELFF. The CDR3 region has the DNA TGTGCCAGTAGTATAAGGAGCGGGGGCGGGGAGCTGTTTTTT.

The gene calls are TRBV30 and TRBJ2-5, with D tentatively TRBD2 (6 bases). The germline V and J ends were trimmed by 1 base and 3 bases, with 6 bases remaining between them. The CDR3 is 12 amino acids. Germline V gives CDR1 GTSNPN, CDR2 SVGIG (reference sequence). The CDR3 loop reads CAWSGGKETQYF. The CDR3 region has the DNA TGTGCCTGGAGTGGCGGGAAAGAGACCCAGTACTTC. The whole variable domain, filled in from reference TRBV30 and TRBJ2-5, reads SQTIHQWPATLVQPVGSPLSLECTVEGTSNPNLYWYRQAAGRGLQLLFYSVGIGQISSEVPQNLSASRPQDRQFILSSKKLLLSDSGFYLCAWSGGKETQYFGPGTRLLVL.

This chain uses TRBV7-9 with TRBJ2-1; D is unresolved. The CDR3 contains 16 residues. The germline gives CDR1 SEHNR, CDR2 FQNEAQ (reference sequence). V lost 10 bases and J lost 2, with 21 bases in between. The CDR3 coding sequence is TGTGCCACCATCGACGTTAACAGCTTTCCCTACAATGAGCAGTTCTTC. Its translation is CATIDVNSFPYNEQFF.

The CDR3 is CASDKPGGDQPQHF. CDR3 sequence (DNA): TGTGCTAGTGATAAACCGGGCGGGGATCAGCCCCAGCATTTT. The chain joins TRBV12-5 to TRBJ1-5; no reliable D call. This CDR3 contains 14 residues. CDR1 is LGHNT and CDR2 is FRNRAP in the germline V gene. Trimming took off 7 bases at V and 5 bases at J, with 15 bases between the two ends.

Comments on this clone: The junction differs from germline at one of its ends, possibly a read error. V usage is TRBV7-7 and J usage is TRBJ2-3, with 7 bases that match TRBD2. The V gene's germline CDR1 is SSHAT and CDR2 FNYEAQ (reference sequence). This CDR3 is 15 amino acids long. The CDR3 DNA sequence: TGTGCTAGCAGCCGCGGGGGAGGTTACACAGATACGCAGTATTTT. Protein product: CASSRGGGYTDTQYF.

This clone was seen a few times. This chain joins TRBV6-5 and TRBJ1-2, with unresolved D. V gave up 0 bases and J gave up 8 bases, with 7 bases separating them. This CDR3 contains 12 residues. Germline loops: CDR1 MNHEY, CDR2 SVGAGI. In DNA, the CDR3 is TGTGCCAGCAGTTACTCGGGCAAAGGCTACACCTTC. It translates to CASSYSGKGYTF.

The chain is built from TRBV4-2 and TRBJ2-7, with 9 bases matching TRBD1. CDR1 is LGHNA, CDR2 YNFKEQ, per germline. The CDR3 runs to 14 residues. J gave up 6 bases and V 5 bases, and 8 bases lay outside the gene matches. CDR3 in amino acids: CASSGDRGSREQYF. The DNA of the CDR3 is TGTGCCAGCAGCGGAGACAGGGGGTCGCGCGAGCAGTACTTC.

CDR3 sequence (DNA): TGTGCCAGCAGCATCAGGGGGGACCAGCCCCAGCATTTT. Translation gives CASSIRGDQPQHF. The rearrangement links TRBV12-3 or TRBV12-4 to TRBJ1-5; TRBD1 matches 7 bases. The CDR3 runs to 13 residues. Trimming removed 6 bases from V and 7 bases from J; junction bases left unmatched: 6.

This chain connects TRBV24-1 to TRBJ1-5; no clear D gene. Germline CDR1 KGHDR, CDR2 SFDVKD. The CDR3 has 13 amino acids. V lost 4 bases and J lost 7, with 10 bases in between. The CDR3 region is CATSEARGQPQHF. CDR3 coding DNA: TGTGCCACCAGTGAGGCTCGGGGACAGCCCCAGCATTTT.

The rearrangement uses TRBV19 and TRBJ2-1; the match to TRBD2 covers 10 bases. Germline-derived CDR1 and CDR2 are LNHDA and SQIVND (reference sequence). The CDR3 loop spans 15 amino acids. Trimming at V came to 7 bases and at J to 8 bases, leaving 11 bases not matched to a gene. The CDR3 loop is CASKAPGLAYDEQFF. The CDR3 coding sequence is TGTGCCAGTAAAGCGCCGGGACTAGCGTACGATGAGCAGTTCTTC. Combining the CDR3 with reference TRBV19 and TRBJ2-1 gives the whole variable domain DGGITQSPKYLFRKEGQNVTLSCEQNLNHDAMYWYRQDPGQGLRLIYYSQIVNDFQKGDIAEGYSVSREKKESFPLTVTSAQKNPTAFYLCASKAPGLAYDEQFFGPGTRLTVL.

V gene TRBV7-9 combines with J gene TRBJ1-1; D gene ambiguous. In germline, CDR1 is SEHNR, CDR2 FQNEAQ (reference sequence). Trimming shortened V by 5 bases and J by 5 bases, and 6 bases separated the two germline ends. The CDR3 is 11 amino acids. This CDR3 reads CASSIMTEAFF. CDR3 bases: TGTGCCAGCAGCATCATGACTGAAGCTTTCTTT.

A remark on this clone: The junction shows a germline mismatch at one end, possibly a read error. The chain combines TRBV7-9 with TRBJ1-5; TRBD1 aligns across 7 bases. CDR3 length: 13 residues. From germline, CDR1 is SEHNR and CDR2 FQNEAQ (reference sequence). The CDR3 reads CASSPGHATGVGF. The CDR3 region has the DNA TGTGCCAGCAGCCCGGGCCATGCCACAGGGGTTGGTTTT.

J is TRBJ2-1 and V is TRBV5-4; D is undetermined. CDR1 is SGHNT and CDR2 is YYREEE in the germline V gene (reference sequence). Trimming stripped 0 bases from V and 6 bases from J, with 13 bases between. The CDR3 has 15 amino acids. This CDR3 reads CASSLEYLKLNEQFF. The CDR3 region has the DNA TGTGCCAGCAGCTTGGAGTATCTCAAACTCAATGAGCAGTTCTTC.

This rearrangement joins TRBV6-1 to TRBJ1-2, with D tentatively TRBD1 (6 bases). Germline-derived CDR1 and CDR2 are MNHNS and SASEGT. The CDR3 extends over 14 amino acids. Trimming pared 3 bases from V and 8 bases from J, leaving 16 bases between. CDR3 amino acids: CASSDMLGAQGYTF. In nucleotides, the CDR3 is TGTGCCAGCAGTGATATGTTGGGGGCGCAGGGCTACACCTTC.

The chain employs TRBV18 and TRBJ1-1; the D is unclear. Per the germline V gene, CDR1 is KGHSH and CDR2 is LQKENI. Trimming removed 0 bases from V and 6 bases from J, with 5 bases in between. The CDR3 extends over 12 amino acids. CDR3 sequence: CASSPPFAEAFF. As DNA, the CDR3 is TGTGCCAGCTCACCACCGTTCGCTGAAGCTTTCTTT.

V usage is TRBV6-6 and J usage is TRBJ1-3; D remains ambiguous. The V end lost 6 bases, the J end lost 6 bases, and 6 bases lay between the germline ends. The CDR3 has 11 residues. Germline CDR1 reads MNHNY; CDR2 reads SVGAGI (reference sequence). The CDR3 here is CASRQLNTIYF. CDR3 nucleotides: TGTGCCAGCAGACAATTAAACACCATATATTTT.

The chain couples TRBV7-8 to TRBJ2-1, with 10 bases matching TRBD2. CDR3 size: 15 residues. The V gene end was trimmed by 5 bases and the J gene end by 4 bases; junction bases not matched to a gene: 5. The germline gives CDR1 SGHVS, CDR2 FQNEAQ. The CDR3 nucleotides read TGTGCCAGCAGCATAGGACTAGCGGAATACAATGAGCAGTTCTTC. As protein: CASSIGLAEYNEQFF. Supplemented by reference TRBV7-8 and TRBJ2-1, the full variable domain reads GAGVSQSPRYKVAKRGQDVALRCDPISGHVSLFWYQQALGQGPEFLTYFQNEAQLDKSGLPSDRFFAERPEGSVSTLKIQRTQQEDSAVYLCASSIGLAEYNEQFFGPGTRLTVL.

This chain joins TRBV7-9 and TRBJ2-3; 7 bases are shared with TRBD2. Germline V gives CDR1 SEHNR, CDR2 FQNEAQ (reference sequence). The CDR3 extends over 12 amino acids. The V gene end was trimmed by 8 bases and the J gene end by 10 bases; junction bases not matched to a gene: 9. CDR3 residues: CASGLGDRAQYF. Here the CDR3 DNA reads TGTGCCAGCGGACTAGGGGATCGTGCGCAGTATTTT.

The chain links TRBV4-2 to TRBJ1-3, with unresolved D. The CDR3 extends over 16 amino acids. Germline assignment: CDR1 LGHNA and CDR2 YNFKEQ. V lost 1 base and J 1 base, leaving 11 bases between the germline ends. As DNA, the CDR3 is TGTGCCAGCAGCCAAGTCACCGGTGGTTCTGGAAACACCATATATTTT. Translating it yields CASSQVTGGSGNTIYF.

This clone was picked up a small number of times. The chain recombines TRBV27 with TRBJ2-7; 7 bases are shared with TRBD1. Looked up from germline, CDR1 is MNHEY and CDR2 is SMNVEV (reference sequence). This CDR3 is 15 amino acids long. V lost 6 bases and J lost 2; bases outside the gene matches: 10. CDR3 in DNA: TGTGCCAGCAGAAAGGGGGCAGGGACCCCCTACGAGCAGTACTTC. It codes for CASRKGAGTPYEQYF.

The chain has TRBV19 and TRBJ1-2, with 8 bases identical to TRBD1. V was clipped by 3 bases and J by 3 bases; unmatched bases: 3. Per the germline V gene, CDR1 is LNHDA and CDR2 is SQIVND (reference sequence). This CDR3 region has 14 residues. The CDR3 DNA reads TGTGCCAGTAGTATCTCGGACAGGGACTATGGCTACACCTTC. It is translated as CASSISDRDYGYTF.

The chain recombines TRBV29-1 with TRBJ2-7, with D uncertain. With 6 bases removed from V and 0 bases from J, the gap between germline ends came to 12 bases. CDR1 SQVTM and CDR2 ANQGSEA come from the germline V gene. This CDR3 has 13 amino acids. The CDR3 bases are TGCAGCGTGCGACTTCTCCTCTCCTACGAGCAGTACTTC. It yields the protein CSVRLLLSYEQYF.

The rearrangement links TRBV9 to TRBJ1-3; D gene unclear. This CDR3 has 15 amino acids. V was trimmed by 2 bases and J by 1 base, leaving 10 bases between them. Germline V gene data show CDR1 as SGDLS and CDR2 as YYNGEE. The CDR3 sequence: CASSVGSGSGNTIYF. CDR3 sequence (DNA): TGTGCCAGCAGCGTTGGTTCGGGGTCTGGAAACACCATATATTTT.

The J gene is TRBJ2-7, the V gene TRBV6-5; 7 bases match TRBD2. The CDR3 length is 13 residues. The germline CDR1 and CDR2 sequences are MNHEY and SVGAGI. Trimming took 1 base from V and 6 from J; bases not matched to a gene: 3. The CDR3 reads CASSYWGGGEQYF. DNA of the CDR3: TGTGCCAGCAGTTACTGGGGGGGTGGCGAGCAGTACTTC.

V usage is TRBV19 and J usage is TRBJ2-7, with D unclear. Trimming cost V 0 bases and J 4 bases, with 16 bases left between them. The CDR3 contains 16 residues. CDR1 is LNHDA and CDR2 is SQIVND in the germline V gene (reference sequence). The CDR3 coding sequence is TGTGCCAGTAGTATAGACAGCACTGGGCCTGGTTACGAGCAGTACTTC. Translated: CASSIDSTGPGYEQYF.

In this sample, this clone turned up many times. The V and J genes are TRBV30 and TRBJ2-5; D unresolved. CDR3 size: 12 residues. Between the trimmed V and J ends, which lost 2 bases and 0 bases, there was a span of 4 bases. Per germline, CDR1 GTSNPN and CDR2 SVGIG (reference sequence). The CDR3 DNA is TGTGCCTGGAGTTATAACCAAGAGACCCAGTACTTC. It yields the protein CAWSYNQETQYF.

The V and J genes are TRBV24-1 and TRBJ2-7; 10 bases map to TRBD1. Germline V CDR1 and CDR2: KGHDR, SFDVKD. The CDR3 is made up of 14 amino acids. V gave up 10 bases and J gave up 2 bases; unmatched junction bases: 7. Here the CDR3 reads CATARGQGTYEQYF. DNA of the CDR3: TGTGCCACTGCCAGGGGACAGGGGACCTACGAGCAGTACTTC.